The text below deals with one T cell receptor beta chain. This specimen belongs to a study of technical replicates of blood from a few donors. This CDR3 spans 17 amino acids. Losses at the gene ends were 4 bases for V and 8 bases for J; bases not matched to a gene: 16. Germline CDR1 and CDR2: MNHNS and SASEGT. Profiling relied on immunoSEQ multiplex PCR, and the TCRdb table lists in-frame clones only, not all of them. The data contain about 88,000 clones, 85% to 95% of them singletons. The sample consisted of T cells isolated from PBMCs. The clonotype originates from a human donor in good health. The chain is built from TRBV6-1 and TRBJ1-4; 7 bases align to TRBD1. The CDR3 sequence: CASSVNVAYATGEKLFF. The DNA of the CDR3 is TGTGCCAGCAGTGTGAATGTAGCCTATGCGACAGGGGAAAAACTGTTTTTT.